The 32 T cell receptor beta chains reported below all come from one sample, sequenced in a study of blood T cell repertoires in COVID-19. Sequenced by immunoSEQ multiplex PCR; TCRdb stores in-frame clones only, minus some. The sample yields 200,000 or so clones, around 91% seen once. The material sequenced was PBMCs or T cells enriched from blood (not recorded which). These receptors all stem from a woman aged 18-30 years in a cohort exposed to, infected with or recovered from COVID-19 (not recorded which).

This sequence joins TRBV18 and TRBJ2-7, with 10 positions matching TRBD1. The CDR3 has 14 residues. The V gene end was trimmed by 6 bases and the J gene end by 2 bases; junction bases not matched to a gene: 4. CDR1 is KGHSH, CDR2 LQKENI, per germline. The CDR3 nucleotides read TGTGCCAGCTCCCGGGGGACAGGGGCCTACGAGCAGTACTTC. The encoded protein is CASSRGTGAYEQYF.

This chain links TRBV5-5 with TRBJ1-6; D is undetermined. The germline CDR1 and CDR2 sequences are SGHKS and YYEKEE (reference sequence). The length of the CDR3 is 16 residues. V lost 3 bases to trimming and J lost 5 bases, with 15 bases between them. The CDR3 region has the DNA TGTGCCAGCAGCTCCGACGCCCGGCGGGATAATTCACCCCTCCACTTT. The encoded protein is CASSSDARRDNSPLHF.

This clone was seen a single time. The V call is TRBV19, the J call TRBJ1-1; no firm D call. Germline V gene sequence: CDR1 LNHDA, CDR2 SQIVND (reference sequence). Trimming removed 10 bases from V and 5 bases from J, with 11 bases in between. The CDR3 spans 11 residues. CDR3: CATSEETEAFF. The CDR3 DNA sequence: TGTGCCACATCGGAGGAAACTGAAGCTTTCTTT.

The chain recombines TRBV7-6 with TRBJ1-2; D might be TRBD1 (5 bases). V gave up 5 bases and J gave up 5 bases, with 9 bases separating them. There are 12 residues in the CDR3. CDR1 and CDR2 from the germline V gene are SGHVS and FNYEAQ. The CDR3 DNA is TGTGCCAGCAGCCCGGGGGGATATGGCTACACCTTC. Its translation: CASSPGGYGYTF. Full variable domain (remainder filled in from reference TRBV7-6 and TRBJ1-2): GAGVSQSPRYKVTKRGQDVALRCDPISGHVSLYWYRQALGQGPEFLTYFNYEAQQDKSGLPNDRFSAERPEGSISTLTIQRTEQRDSAMYRCASSPGGYGYTFGSGTRLTVV.

The chain is built from TRBV6-5 and TRBJ2-1; 7 bases are a match to TRBD2. Germline V gene lookup returns CDR1 MNHEY and CDR2 SVGAGI. The V and J ends lost 0 bases and 2 bases, in that order; junction bases with no gene match: 4. The CDR3 consists of 16 residues. CDR3 protein: CASSYSVAGAYNEQFF. CDR3 coding DNA: TGTGCCAGCAGTTACTCGGTGGCGGGGGCCTACAATGAGCAGTTCTTC.

This rearrangement joins TRBV7-9 to TRBJ2-1; TRBD1 aligns across 7 bases. CDR1 SEHNR and CDR2 FQNEAQ come from the germline V gene (reference sequence). This CDR3 has 15 residues. V shed 4 bases and J 0 bases; nucleotides not matched to a gene: 3. The CDR3 loop reads CASSWDRSSYNEQFF. The CDR3 DNA is TGTGCCAGCAGCTGGGACAGAAGCTCCTACAATGAGCAGTTCTTC.

V is TRBV7-2 and J is TRBJ2-1; no reliable D call. Trimming cost V 5 bases and J 6 bases, with 8 bases left between them. This CDR3 comprises 12 residues. CDR1 SGHTA and CDR2 FQGNSA come from the germline V gene. CDR3: CASSPLLNEQFF. The CDR3, as DNA: TGTGCCAGCAGCCCCCTCCTCAATGAGCAGTTCTTC.

J is TRBJ2-1 and V is TRBV19; the D gene is possibly TRBD1 (6 bases). Per the germline V gene, CDR1 is LNHDA and CDR2 is SQIVND (reference sequence). This CDR3 has 16 amino acids. Deletions cut 4 bases from V and 1 base from J, with 14 bases between. In DNA form, the CDR3 reads TGTGCCAGTAGTAATCCGGGACATGTGTCCTACAATGAGCAGTTCTTC. It specifies CASSNPGHVSYNEQFF.

This sequence joins TRBV24-1 and TRBJ1-2, with 11 positions matching TRBD1. This CDR3 has 16 amino acids. After removal of 1 base from V and 6 bases from J, the junction contained 6 bases not matched to a gene. The V gene's germline CDR1 is KGHDR and CDR2 SFDVKD. This chain's CDR3 is CATSDFGGQGANGYTF. CDR3 DNA: TGTGCCACCAGTGATTTTGGTGGACAGGGGGCGAATGGCTACACCTTC.

The gene calls are TRBV11-3 and TRBJ2-2; tentatively, D is TRBD1 (6 bases). Germline CDR1 and CDR2: SGHNT and YENEEA. Trimming cost V 1 base and J 6 bases, with 6 bases left between them. The CDR3 has 13 residues. The CDR3 region is CASSLGTAGELFF. In DNA, the CDR3 is TGTGCCAGCAGCTTAGGGACAGCCGGGGAGCTGTTTTTT.

V is TRBV5-5 and J is TRBJ2-3; TRBD2 might be the D (6 bases). The CDR3 runs 18 residues. V lost 0 bases to trimming and J lost 0 bases, with 17 bases between them. The germline CDR1 and CDR2 sequences are SGHKS and YYEKEE (reference sequence). The CDR3, as DNA: TGTGCCAGCAGCTTGGGGGACTCTCACCCGCTAAGCACAGATACGCAGTATTTT. As protein: CASSLGDSHPLSTDTQYF.

The chain couples TRBV19 to TRBJ2-5, with TRBD1 identical over 10 bases. In germline, CDR1 is LNHDA, CDR2 SQIVND (reference sequence). V was clipped by 6 bases and J by 5 bases; unmatched bases: 6. The CDR3 covers 14 residues. The CDR3 is CASSQTGGAETQYF. The CDR3 region has the DNA TGTGCCAGTAGCCAGACAGGGGGCGCGGAGACCCAGTACTTC. Complete variable domain (other parts from reference TRBV19 and TRBJ2-5): DGGITQSPKYLFRKEGQNVTLSCEQNLNHDAMYWYRQDPGQGLRLIYYSQIVNDFQKGDIAEGYSVSREKKESFPLTVTSAQKNPTAFYLCASSQTGGAETQYFGPGTRLLVL.

V gene TRBV4-1 combines with J gene TRBJ2-2; 7 positions match TRBD1. The CDR3 has 18 residues. Germline loops: CDR1 MGHRA, CDR2 YSYEKL. J lost 4 bases, V lost 5 bases, and 16 bases had no gene match. In DNA form, the CDR3 reads TGCGCCAGCAGCTCAACAGGGGCCAGCTTCCCGGGCACCGGGGAGCTGTTTTTT. This sequence encodes CASSSTGASFPGTGELFF.

The J gene is TRBJ2-5, the V gene TRBV3-1 (or the pseudogene TRBV3-2), with 7 bases aligning to TRBD2. This CDR3 is 14 amino acids long. The trim removed 0 bases at V and 3 bases at J, leaving 1 base unmatched. Germline CDR1 LGHDT, CDR2 YNNKEL (reference sequence). In DNA, the CDR3 is TGTGCCAGCAGCCAAGAGGGGGGGGAAGAGACCCAGTACTTC. Protein sequence: CASSQEGGEETQYF.

The rearrangement links TRBV10-1 to TRBJ2-3; tentative D call: TRBD2 (6 bases). V lost 2 bases and J 5 bases, leaving 11 bases between the germline ends. The CDR3 spans 14 residues. Germline V gives CDR1 WNHNN, CDR2 SYGVQD (reference sequence). CDR3 residues: CASSEDRGRDTQYF. The CDR3 coding sequence is TGCGCCAGCAGTGAGGATCGGGGGAGAGATACGCAGTATTTT.

V gene TRBV12-3 or TRBV12-4 combines with J gene TRBJ2-1, with D perhaps matching TRBD2 (5 bases). The CDR3 contains 13 residues. Trimming pared 3 bases from V and 7 bases from J, leaving 10 bases between. This CDR3 reads CASSFAGWNEQFF. CDR3 in DNA: TGTGCCAGCAGTTTCGCGGGTTGGAATGAGCAGTTCTTC.

The V call is TRBV30, the J call TRBJ2-1, with TRBD2 as a possible D gene (7 bases). The CDR3 contains 18 residues. V lost 1 base, J lost 3 bases, and 22 bases lay in between. The germline CDR1 and CDR2 sequences are GTSNPN and SVGIG (reference sequence). The CDR3 is CAWSGRIGLRGLYNEQFF. The DNA of the CDR3 is TGTGCCTGGAGTGGAAGGATAGGACTGCGGGGGCTCTACAATGAGCAGTTCTTC.

The rearrangement links TRBV28 to TRBJ1-2, with 9 bases fitting TRBD1. The germline gives CDR1 MDHEN, CDR2 SYDVKM. The CDR3 spans 17 residues. V shed 3 bases and J 0 bases; nucleotides not matched to a gene: 8. CDR3: CASSFPKTGGSNYGYTF. CDR3 coding DNA: TGTGCCAGCAGTTTTCCTAAAACAGGGGGCTCTAACTATGGCTACACCTTC.

The chain has TRBV7-3 and TRBJ2-7, with 10 nucleotides matching TRBD2. V lost 2 bases and J lost 3; bases outside the gene matches: 4. Germline lookup yields CDR1 SGHTA and CDR2 FQGTGA. This CDR3 has 15 amino acids. For the CDR3, the DNA is TGTGCCAGCAGCTTAGGGCTAGCGGGGGACTACGAGCAGTACTTC. This translates into CASSLGLAGDYEQYF.

V is TRBV28 and J is TRBJ1-6, with D hard to call. Germline lookup yields CDR1 MDHEN and CDR2 SYDVKM. CDR3 length: 14 residues. The V end was cut by 1 base, the J end by 4 bases, with 5 bases between. CDR3 bases: TGTGCCAGCAGTTTATCGGGGTATAATTCACCCCTCCACTTT. Protein sequence: CASSLSGYNSPLHF.

The chain links TRBV4-2 to TRBJ1-2; 7 nucleotides line up with TRBD1. The germline CDR1 and CDR2 sequences are LGHNA and YNFKEQ. CDR3 length: 15 residues. The junction had 7 bases not matched to a gene; V was cut back by 3 bases and J by 3 bases. In DNA form, the CDR3 reads TGTGCCAGCAGCCACCGACAGGGCGTCGACTATGGCTACACCTTC. Translated: CASSHRQGVDYGYTF.

This rearrangement joins TRBV29-1 to TRBJ1-1; TRBD1 is a possible D gene (5 bases). V was pared by 4 bases and J by 0 bases, with 15 bases between. Germline CDR1 is SQVTM and CDR2 is ANQGSEA. The CDR3 length is 15 residues. This CDR3 is CSVGAGWGMNTEAFF. The CDR3 DNA sequence: TGCAGCGTTGGGGCGGGGTGGGGCATGAACACTGAAGCTTTCTTT.

The chain employs TRBV4-1 and TRBJ1-5; 7 nucleotides line up with TRBD1. Germline CDR1 is MGHRA and CDR2 is YSYEKL. The CDR3 covers 14 residues. V lost 4 bases, J lost 6 bases, and 6 bases stayed unmatched. The CDR3 nucleotides read TGCGCCAGCAGCCTACAGACAGGGTTTCAGCCCCAGCATTTT. It translates to CASSLQTGFQPQHF.

The chain is built from TRBV27 and TRBJ1-5; D is unresolved. The CDR3 has 14 amino acids. The germline V gene encodes CDR1 MNHEY and CDR2 SMNVEV (reference sequence). V lost 6 bases, J lost 2 bases, and 11 bases lay in between. The CDR3 loop is CASSYGLRNQPQHF. DNA of the CDR3: TGTGCCAGCAGCTACGGACTGCGCAATCAGCCCCAGCATTTT.

Here the CDR3 reads CACTQEGALKSYGYTF. Here the CDR3 DNA reads TGTGCCTGTACTCAAGAGGGGGCGCTTAAATCATATGGCTACACCTTC. The chain links TRBV30 to TRBJ1-2, with 7 bases that match TRBD1. CDR3 length: 16 residues. The germline V gene encodes CDR1 GTSNPN and CDR2 SVGIG (reference sequence). J was trimmed by 5 bases and V by 6 bases; bases with no gene match: 18.

This clone has only a few counts. This sequence joins TRBV19 and TRBJ2-2; maybe TRBD2 (5 bases). The CDR3 has 16 residues. The V gene lost 5 bases and the J gene lost 4 bases, with 17 bases spanning the gap. CDR1 is LNHDA, CDR2 SQIVND, per germline (reference sequence). Here the CDR3 reads CASSQVKGEGTGELFF. The CDR3 bases are TGTGCCAGTAGTCAAGTTAAGGGAGAGGGCACCGGGGAGCTGTTTTTT.

The rearrangement uses TRBV20-1 and TRBJ2-6; perhaps TRBD2 as D (6 bases). The CDR3 consists of 16 residues. The germline V gene encodes CDR1 DFQATT and CDR2 SNEGSKA (reference sequence). V was clipped by 3 bases and J by 0 bases, with 12 bases between them. Here the CDR3 DNA reads TGCAGTGCTAGTGAGGCGGGGAGCTCTGGGGCCAACGTCCTGACTTTC. Translating gives CSASEAGSSGANVLTF.

The chain has TRBV6-1 and TRBJ2-7; D is undetermined. V gave up 3 bases and J gave up 2 bases, with 11 bases separating them. Per the germline V gene, CDR1 is MNHNS and CDR2 is SASEGT. The CDR3 totals 14 residues. Here the CDR3 DNA reads TGTGCCAGCAGTGACGCACAGAGACCCTACGAGCAGTACTTC. It specifies CASSDAQRPYEQYF.

The chain uses TRBV10-3 and TRBJ1-5; D is possibly TRBD1 (5 bases). The V gene's germline CDR1 is ENHRY and CDR2 SYGVKD. The CDR3 is 13 residues long. V was clipped by 0 bases and J by 7 bases, with 7 bases between them. CDR3 DNA sequence: TGTGCCATCAGTGAGTCGGGGGGGCAGCCCCAGCATTTT. This translates into CAISESGGQPQHF.

The V gene is TRBV5-4, the J gene TRBJ1-1, with a tentative D call TRBD1 (6 bases). The CDR3 totals 16 residues. V was cut by 1 base and J by 0 bases, with 13 bases left in between. CDR1 and CDR2 (germline): SGHNT, YYREEE (reference sequence). The CDR3 loop reads CASSLKTGPLNTEAFF. CDR3 nucleotide sequence: TGTGCCAGCAGCTTGAAAACAGGGCCTTTGAACACTGAAGCTTTCTTT.

The chain employs TRBV2 and TRBJ1-1, with D maybe TRBD1 (5 bases). The germline CDR1 and CDR2 sequences are SNHLY and FYNNEI. The CDR3 is made up of 11 amino acids. V was trimmed by 8 bases and J by 10 bases, leaving 14 bases between them. This chain's CDR3 is CASSTGGVAFF. In DNA, the CDR3 is TGTGCCAGCTCCACGGGGGGGGTAGCTTTCTTT.

The chain carries TRBV7-2 and TRBJ2-1, with TRBD2 identical over 7 bases. V gave up 3 bases and J gave up 3 bases; unmatched junction bases: 2. The CDR3 has 14 residues. CDR1 and CDR2 from the germline V gene are SGHTA and FQGNSA. DNA for the CDR3: TGTGCCAGCAGCTTCGCGGGGGACTACAATGAGCAGTTCTTC. Its protein product is CASSFAGDYNEQFF.